The 11 T cell receptor beta chains in this list originate from one sample, sequenced in a study of CD8 T cells in Susac syndrome (dated by TCRdb to the late 2010s). To prepare the library, the immunoSEQ multiplex PCR assay was applied. RNA was extracted using the RNeasy kit, and about 0.5 to 1 ug of the RNA was reverse transcribed with random hexamers. TCRdb reprocessed the public reads (quality trimming at Q25 with fastp, clone calling with MiXCR) and kept in-frame beta chains. Each entry is one CDR3 protein sequence, shown with its most common DNA and genes. This sample has around 190,000 distinct CDR3 sequences in its table, and 94% of those were observed once. The ten largest account for roughly 0.12% of the sample. Sequencing was done on a sample of CD4+ T cells from PBMCs. Receptors were obtained from a human donor with Susac syndrome.

The rearrangement uses TRBV10-3 and TRBJ2-7, with TRBD1 matching 7 bases. Germline V lookup: CDR1 ENHRY, CDR2 SYGVKD. This CDR3 contains 14 residues. After removal of 4 bases from V and 0 bases from J, the junction contained 3 bases not matched to a gene. For the CDR3, the DNA is TGTGCCATCAGTGGGGCAGGGGGCTCCTACGAGCAGTACTTC. This gives the protein CAISGAGGSYEQYF.

The sample holds one count of this clonotype. This chain links TRBV7-8 with TRBJ2-5; tentative D call: TRBD1 (6 bases). Germline CDR1 reads SGHVS; CDR2 reads FQNEAQ. Trimming took off 7 bases at V and 7 bases at J, with 25 bases between the two ends. This CDR3 is 16 amino acids long. This CDR3 is CASILTGMLAGGTQYF. The DNA of the CDR3 is TGTGCCAGCATTCTTACAGGGATGCTAGCCGGAGGGACCCAGTACTTC.

This rearrangement joins TRBV13 to TRBJ2-7, with a possible D match to TRBD1 (6 bases). CDR3 length equals 13 residues. With 5 bases removed from V and 4 bases from J, the gap between germline ends came to 12 bases. CDR1 PRHDT and CDR2 FYEKMQ come from the germline V gene (reference sequence). The CDR3 is CASSRTDQYEQYF. DNA of the CDR3: TGTGCCAGCAGCAGGACAGACCAGTACGAGCAGTACTTC.

The V gene is TRBV5-4, the J gene TRBJ1-5; D gene ambiguous. V shed 0 bases and J shed 0 bases, with 7 bases lying between them. Germline-derived CDR1 and CDR2 are SGHNT and YYREEE (reference sequence). The CDR3 spans 15 residues. CDR3: CASSLDGNSNQPQHF. DNA of the CDR3: TGTGCCAGCAGCTTGGACGGGAATAGCAATCAGCCCCAGCATTTT.

The rearrangement links TRBV4-1 to TRBJ2-1; 12 bases are shared with TRBD2. Trimming took 1 base from V and 12 from J; bases not matched to a gene: 4. Germline assignment: CDR1 MGHRA and CDR2 YSYEKL. The CDR3 is made up of 14 amino acids. The CDR3 loop reads CASSQAGLAGLQFF. CDR3 coding DNA: TGCGCCAGCAGCCAAGCCGGACTAGCGGGATTGCAGTTCTTC.

The chain uses TRBV20-1 and TRBJ2-3; 10 nucleotides align to TRBD2. The junction had 6 bases not matched to a gene; V was cut back by 5 bases and J by 1 base. The CDR3 runs to 15 residues. Looked up from germline, CDR1 is DFQATT and CDR2 is SNEGSKA (reference sequence). CDR3 bases: TGCAGTGCTCCACTAGCGGGGAAACGCACAGATACGCAGTATTTT. It yields the protein CSAPLAGKRTDTQYF.

In regard to this clonotype: Germline is not matched at one junction end, which may reflect a read error. The rearrangement links TRBV6-5 to TRBJ2-7, with a tentative D call TRBD1 (6 bases). Germline values: CDR1 MNHEY, CDR2 SVGAGI. The length of the CDR3 is 13 residues. The CDR3 sequence: CASSQGSSYEQYF. The DNA for the CDR3 is TGCGCCAGCAGCCAGGGGAGCTCCTACGAGCAGTACTTC.

The chain links TRBV12-5 to TRBJ2-3; maybe TRBD1 (6 bases). The length of the CDR3 is 16 residues. Trimming left V 2 bases short and J 3 bases short, with 15 bases between. Germline CDR1 reads LGHNT; CDR2 reads FRNRAP. CDR3: CASGLFQGSQTDTQYF. DNA for the CDR3: TGTGCTAGTGGTTTGTTCCAGGGGAGTCAGACAGATACGCAGTATTTT.

The gene calls are TRBV20-1 and TRBJ1-2; 8 bases fit TRBD1. Trimming removed 6 bases from V and 4 bases from J; junction bases left unmatched: 7. This CDR3 is built from 13 residues. Germline lookup yields CDR1 DFQATT and CDR2 SNEGSKA (reference sequence). For the CDR3, the DNA is TGCAGTGCGGCCGGGACAGGCCCCTATGGCTACACCTTC. It yields the protein CSAAGTGPYGYTF.

This clonotype has more than one count but fewer than ten. The chain combines TRBV6-6 with TRBJ1-1, with no clear D. CDR3 length: 11 amino acids. Germline CDR1 and CDR2: MNHNY and SVGAGI (reference sequence). V was clipped by 6 bases and J by 10 bases, with 12 bases between them. This CDR3 reads CASSPNRGAFF. As DNA, the CDR3 is TGTGCCAGCAGCCCTAACCGGGGAGCTTTCTTT.

This chain joins TRBV2 and TRBJ2-7; the match to TRBD1 covers 8 bases. CDR3 length: 15 residues. Germline CDR1 reads SNHLY; CDR2 reads FYNNEI. Trimming took 4 bases from V and 0 from J; bases not matched to a gene: 5. The CDR3: CASSGHTGGSYEQYF. CDR3 DNA sequence: TGTGCCAGCAGTGGCCATACAGGGGGCTCCTACGAGCAGTACTTC. The variable domain in full, completed from reference TRBV2 and TRBJ2-7, reads EPEVTQTPSHQVTQMGQEVILRCVPISNHLYFYWYRQILGQKVEFLVSFYNNEISEKSEIFDDQFSVERPDGSNFTLKIRSTKLEDSAMYFCASSGHTGGSYEQYFGPGTRLTVT.